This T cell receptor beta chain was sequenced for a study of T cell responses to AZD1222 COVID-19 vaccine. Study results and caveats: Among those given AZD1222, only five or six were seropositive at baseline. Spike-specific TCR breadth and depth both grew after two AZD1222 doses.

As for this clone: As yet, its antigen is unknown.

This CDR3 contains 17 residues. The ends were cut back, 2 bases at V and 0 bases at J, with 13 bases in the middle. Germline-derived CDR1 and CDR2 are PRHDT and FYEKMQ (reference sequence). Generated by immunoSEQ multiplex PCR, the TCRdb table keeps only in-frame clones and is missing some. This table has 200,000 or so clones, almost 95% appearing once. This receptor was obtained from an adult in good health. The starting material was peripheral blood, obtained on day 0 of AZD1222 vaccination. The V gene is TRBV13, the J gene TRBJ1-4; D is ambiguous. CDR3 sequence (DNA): TGTGCCAGCAGCTTAAGGAACCGAAGAACAACTAATGAAAAACTGTTTTTT. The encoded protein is CASSLRNRRTTNEKLFF.